A selection of T cell receptor beta chains follows, all from one sample in a study of long-term antiretroviral therapy in people with HIV. Libraries were prepared by immunoSEQ multiplex PCR; TCRdb keeps only in-frame clonotypes and omits some of them. The sample includes tens of thousands of clones, nearly 95% of them seen just once. Here the sequenced sample was unsorted PBMCs, taken 3.7 years after starting antiretroviral therapy. All receptors come from a woman between 45 and 60 years old with HIV. CDR3s include the opening cysteine and the closing phenylalanine or tryptophan. The order of the fields is J gene, D gene, clone size, V gene, CDR3 DNA, CDR3 protein. A D gene is named only where the DNA matches it firmly. A clone size is listed for some rows: how often the clone was seen (once, few, many), or a class if it is expanded.

j_gene: TRBJ2-1
d_gene: TRBD2
abundance: NA
v_gene: TRBV6-6
CDR3nt: TGTGCCAGCAGACGGACTAGCGGGGTAAATGAGCAGTTCTTC
CDR3aa: CASRRTSGVNEQFF

j_gene: TRBJ2-3
d_gene: NA
abundance: NA
v_gene: TRBV5-1
CDR3nt: TGCGCCAGCAGCTTGGAAGGTCGTGGAGATACGCAGTATTTT
CDR3aa: CASSLEGRGDTQYF

j_gene: TRBJ1-2
d_gene: TRBD1
abundance: once
v_gene: TRBV6-1
CDR3nt: TGTGCCAGCATACCACTCAGGGGGGAGATCTATGGCTACACCTTC
CDR3aa: CASIPLRGEIYGYTF

j_gene: TRBJ1-4
d_gene: TRBD1
abundance: NA
v_gene: TRBV7-9
CDR3nt: TGTGCCAGCAGCTCGTACAGGGGAACTAATGAAAAACTGTTTTTT
CDR3aa: CASSSYRGTNEKLFF

j_gene: TRBJ1-4
d_gene: NA
abundance: NA
v_gene: TRBV5-5
CDR3nt: TGTGCCAGCAGCTTGGGTACCGGTGTAGGAGGTGGTTTGGAAAAACTGTTTTTT
CDR3aa: CASSLGTGVGGGLEKLFF

j_gene: TRBJ1-5
d_gene: NA
abundance: NA
v_gene: TRBV30
CDR3nt: TGTGCCTGGAGTGGAGGAAATAGCAATCAGCCCCAGCATTTT
CDR3aa: CAWSGGNSNQPQHF

j_gene: TRBJ1-2
d_gene: NA
abundance: once
v_gene: TRBV30
CDR3nt: TGTGCCTGGACCACTCCCCGGACAGTCTATGGCTACACCTTC
CDR3aa: CAWTTPRTVYGYTF

j_gene: TRBJ2-3
d_gene: TRBD2
abundance: NA
v_gene: TRBV5-1
CDR3nt: TGCGCCAGCAGCTTGGATAGCGGGGCGGGGGATACGCAGTATTTT
CDR3aa: CASSLDSGAGDTQYF

j_gene: TRBJ1-1
d_gene: NA
abundance: NA
v_gene: TRBV5-1
CDR3nt: TGCGCCAGCAGCTGGAATGGGGGAAACACTGAAGCTTTCTTT
CDR3aa: CASSWNGGNTEAFF

j_gene: TRBJ2-3
d_gene: NA
abundance: NA
v_gene: TRBV6-4
CDR3nt: TGTGCCAGCAGTGACCGATACACAGATACGCAGTATTTT
CDR3aa: CASSDRYTDTQYF

j_gene: TRBJ1-2
d_gene: TRBD1
abundance: once
v_gene: TRBV5-6
CDR3nt: TGTGCCAGCAGCTTTTTTGACAGAGGGACAGGGAAAGACAACTATGGCTACACCTTC
CDR3aa: CASSFFDRGTGKDNYGYTF

j_gene: TRBJ1-2
d_gene: TRBD1
abundance: NA
v_gene: TRBV28
CDR3nt: TGTGCCAGCGGAAGGGGGCTCTATGGCTACACCTTC
CDR3aa: CASGRGLYGYTF

j_gene: TRBJ2-7
d_gene: TRBD1
abundance: once
v_gene: TRBV5-4
CDR3nt: TGTGCCAGCAGCAAAGCCGGGACAGGGGGCGTCATATCCCCCTACGAGCAGTACTTC
CDR3aa: CASSKAGTGGVISPYEQYF

j_gene: TRBJ2-3
d_gene: NA
abundance: once
v_gene: TRBV10-1
CDR3nt: TGCGCCAGCAGTCAGGGTGGGGGAGATACGCAGTATTTT
CDR3aa: CASSQGGGDTQYF

j_gene: TRBJ2-2
d_gene: NA
abundance: NA
v_gene: TRBV11-3
CDR3nt: TGTGCCAGCAGCTCCGGACAGTCCCCCGGGGAGCTGTTTTTT
CDR3aa: CASSSGQSPGELFF

j_gene: TRBJ2-2
d_gene: NA
abundance: NA
v_gene: TRBV6-1
CDR3nt: TGTGCCAGCACCCCGATCGTGGGGGGGCCCGGGGAGCTGTTTTTT
CDR3aa: CASTPIVGGPGELFF

j_gene: TRBJ1-4
d_gene: TRBD1
abundance: NA
v_gene: TRBV30
CDR3nt: TGTGCCTGGAGTGCCCCGGGACAGGGTAATGAAAAACTGTTTTTT
CDR3aa: CAWSAPGQGNEKLFF

j_gene: TRBJ2-7
d_gene: NA
abundance: NA
v_gene: TRBV7-8
CDR3nt: TGTGCCAGCAGCTTAGGAACGGGGCCCTACGAGCAGTACTTC
CDR3aa: CASSLGTGPYEQYF

j_gene: TRBJ2-1
d_gene: TRBD2
abundance: once
v_gene: TRBV5-3
CDR3nt: TGTGCCAGAAGCCAGAAACGGGGGGGAAGCTACAATGAGCAGTTCTTC
CDR3aa: CARSQKRGGSYNEQFF

j_gene: TRBJ2-7
d_gene: TRBD1
abundance: NA
v_gene: TRBV2
CDR3nt: TGTGCCAGCAGTGCTGGGTTAGGACAGGTCCCCTTC
CDR3aa: CASSAGLGQVPF

j_gene: TRBJ2-3
d_gene: TRBD2
abundance: NA
v_gene: TRBV7-9
CDR3nt: TGTGCCAGCAGGGCGGGGGGTTCATTCGATACGCAGTATTTT
CDR3aa: CASRAGGSFDTQYF

j_gene: TRBJ2-5
d_gene: NA
abundance: NA
v_gene: TRBV6-5
CDR3nt: TGTGCCACCGGGGCCCTACAAGAGACCCAGTACTTC
CDR3aa: CATGALQETQYF

j_gene: TRBJ2-2
d_gene: TRBD1
abundance: NA
v_gene: TRBV5-8
CDR3nt: TGTGCCAGCAGCACCGGGACAGGGGTTGACACCGGGGAGCTGTTTTTT
CDR3aa: CASSTGTGVDTGELFF

j_gene: TRBJ2-7
d_gene: TRBD2
abundance: NA
v_gene: TRBV10-1
CDR3nt: TGCGCCAGCAATGGACTAGCGGGGGAAAGCTCCTACGAGCAGTACTTC
CDR3aa: CASNGLAGESSYEQYF

j_gene: TRBJ2-5
d_gene: NA
abundance: NA
v_gene: TRBV19
CDR3nt: TGTGCCAGTAGTCAACTCGACAGAAAACAAGAGACCCAGTACTTC
CDR3aa: CASSQLDRKQETQYF

j_gene: TRBJ2-1
d_gene: NA
abundance: NA
v_gene: TRBV7-2
CDR3nt: TGTGCCAGCAGCCCACCTTGGACAGCCTTTTACAATGAGCAGTTCTTC
CDR3aa: CASSPPWTAFYNEQFF

j_gene: TRBJ2-7
d_gene: TRBD1
abundance: NA
v_gene: TRBV7-8
CDR3nt: TGTGCCAGCAGCCGCGCAGGGGGCCACGAGCAGTACTTC
CDR3aa: CASSRAGGHEQYF

j_gene: TRBJ2-3
d_gene: TRBD2
abundance: NA
v_gene: TRBV9
CDR3nt: TGTGCCAGCAGCGTAGGAGCGGGAATTACAGATACGCAGTATTTT
CDR3aa: CASSVGAGITDTQYF

j_gene: TRBJ2-1
d_gene: NA
abundance: NA
v_gene: TRBV9
CDR3nt: TGTGCCAGCAGCGTAGCTCGGGGGTCGTCCTACAATGAGCAGTTCTTC
CDR3aa: CASSVARGSSYNEQFF

j_gene: TRBJ1-2
d_gene: NA
abundance: NA
v_gene: TRBV7-9
CDR3nt: TGTGCCAGCAGCTTAGGGGGGACACATTCATTC
CDR3aa: CASSLGGTHSF

j_gene: TRBJ1-4
d_gene: TRBD1
abundance: NA
v_gene: TRBV30
CDR3nt: TGTGCCTGGTCCCGGGACAGGGCGGACGAAAAACTGTTTTTT
CDR3aa: CAWSRDRADEKLFF

j_gene: TRBJ1-2
d_gene: NA
abundance: NA
v_gene: TRBV6-6
CDR3nt: TGTGCCAGCAGGTCCCCGGGGGATGGCTATGGCTACACCTTC
CDR3aa: CASRSPGDGYGYTF

j_gene: TRBJ1-2
d_gene: NA
abundance: NA
v_gene: TRBV12-5
CDR3nt: TGTGCTAGTGGTTTGGGGCAGGGAGCTGGCTACACCTTC
CDR3aa: CASGLGQGAGYTF

j_gene: TRBJ1-2
d_gene: NA
abundance: NA
v_gene: TRBV7-8
CDR3nt: TGTGCCAGCAGCTTAGTGGGGGACTATGGCTACACCTTC
CDR3aa: CASSLVGDYGYTF

j_gene: TRBJ1-1
d_gene: NA
abundance: NA
v_gene: TRBV27
CDR3nt: TGTGCCAGCAGTTTTCAATCGTATGGTGAAGCTTTCTTT
CDR3aa: CASSFQSYGEAFF

j_gene: TRBJ2-3
d_gene: NA
abundance: NA
v_gene: TRBV5-1
CDR3nt: TGCGCCAGCAGCTTGATGGGTGGCGGGGCCCGGGGGGATACGCAGTATTTT
CDR3aa: CASSLMGGGARGDTQYF

j_gene: TRBJ1-2
d_gene: NA
abundance: NA
v_gene: TRBV5-1
CDR3nt: TGCGCCAGCAGCTTAACCGTCTCCGATGGCTACACCTTC
CDR3aa: CASSLTVSDGYTF

j_gene: TRBJ2-1
d_gene: NA
abundance: NA
v_gene: TRBV6-1
CDR3nt: TGTGCCAGCAGTGAAGATCGGGGTACCTACAATGAGCAGTTCTTC
CDR3aa: CASSEDRGTYNEQFF

j_gene: TRBJ2-5
d_gene: NA
abundance: NA
v_gene: TRBV7-2
CDR3nt: TGTGCCAGCAGCTTAGGAGCAGGGATGGAAGAGACCCAGTACTTC
CDR3aa: CASSLGAGMEETQYF

j_gene: TRBJ1-1
d_gene: NA
abundance: NA
v_gene: TRBV10-1
CDR3nt: TGCGCCAGCAGTCGGGGCGTGAACACTGAAGCTTTCTTT
CDR3aa: CASSRGVNTEAFF

j_gene: TRBJ1-6
d_gene: NA
abundance: NA
v_gene: TRBV5-6
CDR3nt: TGTGCCAGCAGCACGGGGACGGCGGCTAGTTCACCCCTCCACTTT
CDR3aa: CASSTGTAASSPLHF

j_gene: TRBJ2-2
d_gene: NA
abundance: few
v_gene: TRBV9
CDR3nt: TGTGCCAGCAGCGTAGCTTTCACCGGGGAGCTGTTTTTT
CDR3aa: CASSVAFTGELFF

j_gene: TRBJ2-5
d_gene: NA
abundance: NA
v_gene: TRBV27
CDR3nt: TGTGCCAGCAGTTTACTTTTCCAAGAGACCCAGTACTTC
CDR3aa: CASSLLFQETQYF

j_gene: TRBJ2-3
d_gene: NA
abundance: NA
v_gene: TRBV30
CDR3nt: TGTGCCTGGACGGATAGCGGTTTAGATACGCAGTATTTT
CDR3aa: CAWTDSGLDTQYF

j_gene: TRBJ1-5
d_gene: TRBD1
abundance: NA
v_gene: TRBV5-6
CDR3nt: TGTGCCAGCCGGACAGGGGACAGGCCCAATCAGCCCCAGCATTTT
CDR3aa: CASRTGDRPNQPQHF

j_gene: TRBJ2-7
d_gene: NA
abundance: NA
v_gene: TRBV5-4
CDR3nt: TGTGCCAGCAGCCAAGGTCGACAGGTTGAACGGTACTTC
CDR3aa: CASSQGRQVERYF

j_gene: TRBJ2-5
d_gene: TRBD1
abundance: NA
v_gene: TRBV5-1
CDR3nt: TGCGCCAGCAGCTTGTGGACAGGGGTCCAAGAGACCCAGTACTTC
CDR3aa: CASSLWTGVQETQYF

j_gene: TRBJ2-7
d_gene: TRBD1
abundance: NA
v_gene: TRBV11-2
CDR3nt: TGTGCCAGCAGCCGTAAAGAGGGGTTCGGTGACAGGGCCTCCTACGAGCAGTACTTC
CDR3aa: CASSRKEGFGDRASYEQYF